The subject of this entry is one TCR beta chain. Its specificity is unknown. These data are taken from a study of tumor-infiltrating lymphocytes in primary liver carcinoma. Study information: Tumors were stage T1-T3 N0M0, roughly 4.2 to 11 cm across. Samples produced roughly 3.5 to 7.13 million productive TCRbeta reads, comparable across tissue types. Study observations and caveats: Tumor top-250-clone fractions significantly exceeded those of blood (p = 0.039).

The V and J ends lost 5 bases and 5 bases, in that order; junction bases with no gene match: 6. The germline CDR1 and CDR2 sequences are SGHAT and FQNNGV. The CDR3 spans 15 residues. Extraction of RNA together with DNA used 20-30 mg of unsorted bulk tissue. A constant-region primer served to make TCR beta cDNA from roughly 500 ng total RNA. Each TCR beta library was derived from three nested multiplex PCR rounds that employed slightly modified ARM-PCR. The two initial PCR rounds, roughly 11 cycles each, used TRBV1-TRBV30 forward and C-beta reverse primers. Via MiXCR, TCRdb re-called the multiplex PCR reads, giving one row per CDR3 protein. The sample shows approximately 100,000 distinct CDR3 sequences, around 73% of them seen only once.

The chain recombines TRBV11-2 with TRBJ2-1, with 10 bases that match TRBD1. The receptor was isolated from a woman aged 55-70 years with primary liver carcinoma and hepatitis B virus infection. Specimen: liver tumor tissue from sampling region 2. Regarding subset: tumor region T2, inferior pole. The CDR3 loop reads CASSLGQGGHNEQFF. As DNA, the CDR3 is TGTGCCAGCAGCCTTGGACAGGGGGGTCACAATGAGCAGTTCTTC.